The 25 T cell receptor beta chains presented below share a single source sample, sequenced in a study of cytomegalovirus exposure and HLA in healthy donors. Sequencing was performed with immunoSEQ multiplex PCR; in TCRdb, only in-frame clones are kept and a portion is missing. The data hold about 360,000 clones, with about nine tenths observed a single time. The sample consisted of PBMCs. The receptors were gathered from a woman aged 18-29 years in good health and CMV-seronegative.

The chain couples TRBV5-6 to TRBJ2-5; 9 positions agree with TRBD2. Germline CDR1 and CDR2: SGHDT and YYEEEE. V lost 2 bases and J lost 2; bases outside the gene matches: 4. The CDR3 loop spans 15 amino acids. The CDR3 nucleotides read TGTGCCAGCAGCTTAAGCGGGAGGCGGCAAGAGACCCAGTACTTC. Residues: CASSLSGRRQETQYF.

The rearrangement links TRBV7-6 to TRBJ1-3, with D maybe TRBD1 (5 bases). Trimming took off 1 base at V and 0 bases at J, with 13 bases between the two ends. The length of the CDR3 is 17 residues. Per the germline V gene, CDR1 is SGHVS and CDR2 is FNYEAQ. The CDR3, as DNA: TGTGCCAGCAGCTTAGGCGACAGTCTTCTCTCTGGAAACACCATATATTTT. Its protein is CASSLGDSLLSGNTIYF. The full variable domain, its missing parts supplied by reference TRBV7-6 and TRBJ1-3, is GAGVSQSPRYKVTKRGQDVALRCDPISGHVSLYWYRQALGQGPEFLTYFNYEAQQDKSGLPNDRFSAERPEGSISTLTIQRTEQRDSAMYRCASSLGDSLLSGNTIYFGEGSWLTVV.

This sequence joins TRBV2 and TRBJ1-5; TRBD1 matches 12 bases. The CDR3 contains 14 residues. The J segment lost 5 bases and the V segment lost 6 bases, leaving 2 bases of the junction unmatched. The germline gives CDR1 SNHLY, CDR2 FYNNEI. The CDR3, as DNA: TGTGCCAGCAGGGGGACAGGGGGCTATCAGCCCCAGCATTTT. Translating it yields CASRGTGGYQPQHF.

The chain combines TRBV28 with TRBJ2-7; D is perhaps TRBD1 (5 bases). The CDR3 length is 14 residues. Deletions cut 2 bases from V and 4 bases from J, with 12 bases between. In germline, CDR1 is MDHEN, CDR2 SYDVKM. In nucleotides, the CDR3 is TGTGCCAGCAGTTTAAGGCAGGGAAGATACGAGCAGTACTTC. Translating it yields CASSLRQGRYEQYF.

The chain employs TRBV4-1 and TRBJ2-3; no definite D call. The V and J ends lost 4 bases and 9 bases respectively, with 11 bases between them. CDR1 MGHRA and CDR2 YSYEKL come from the germline V gene. This CDR3 region has 12 residues. Here the CDR3 reads CASSRDTQTQYF. Here the CDR3 DNA reads TGCGCCAGCAGCCGCGATACCCAAACGCAGTATTTT.

The V and J genes are TRBV5-1 and TRBJ1-4, with 9 nucleotides matching TRBD1. There are 15 residues in the CDR3. Germline V gene sequence: CDR1 SGHRS, CDR2 YFSETQ. The J segment lost 8 bases and the V segment lost 4 bases, leaving 9 bases of the junction unmatched. CDR3 bases: TGCGCCAGCAGCGGAAACAGGGGGCAGGCGGAAAAACTGTTTTTT. Protein: CASSGNRGQAEKLFF.

The rearrangement joins TRBV5-1 to TRBJ1-3; TRBD1 might be the D (6 bases). The ends were cut back, 4 bases at V and 0 bases at J, with 17 bases in the middle. The CDR3 sequence is 17 residues long. Germline V CDR1 and CDR2: SGHRS, YFSETQ. CDR3 DNA sequence: TGCGCCAGCAGCCCAGCGGGGGCTACCCCCTCTGGAAACACCATATATTTT. Translated: CASSPAGATPSGNTIYF.

V is TRBV2 and J is TRBJ1-2, with D hard to call. Germline V gene lookup returns CDR1 SNHLY and CDR2 FYNNEI. This CDR3 has 13 amino acids. With 7 bases removed from V and 6 bases from J, the gap between germline ends came to 15 bases. Here the CDR3 DNA reads TGTGCCAGCACCGGTGGACCGGGAGATGGCTACACCTTC. It is translated as CASTGGPGDGYTF.

The rearrangement joins TRBV27 to TRBJ2-7, with TRBD2 matching 11 bases. The CDR3 length is 16 residues. CDR1 and CDR2 from the germline V gene are MNHEY and SMNVEV (reference sequence). V lost 2 bases to trimming and J lost 2 bases; unmatched junction nucleotides: 5. The CDR3 DNA reads as TGTGCCAGCAGTTTAGGCCTAGCGGGAGGTCCCTACGAGCAGTACTTC. It is translated as CASSLGLAGGPYEQYF.

This chain uses TRBV7-2 with TRBJ2-2, with TRBD2 matching over 13 bases. The trim removed 5 bases at V and 10 bases at J, leaving 13 bases unmatched. Germline CDR1 SGHTA, CDR2 FQGNSA. The CDR3 covers 17 residues. CDR3 bases: TGTGCCAGCAGCCCCCGGACTAGCGGGAGCCCCTCGGCGGAGCTGTTTTTT. Its protein is CASSPRTSGSPSAELFF.

The CDR3 sequence is CASSSLPRTVSGNTIYF. CDR3 DNA: TGTGCCAGCAGTTCCTTACCTCGGACAGTCTCTGGAAACACCATATATTTT. V gene TRBV28 combines with J gene TRBJ1-3; D is possibly TRBD1 (6 bases). CDR3 size: 17 residues. The V and J ends lost 4 bases and 0 bases respectively, with 16 bases between them. Germline-derived CDR1 and CDR2 are MDHEN and SYDVKM.

This sequence joins TRBV19 and TRBJ1-1; the D is unclear. This CDR3 is built from 11 residues. Germline V lookup: CDR1 LNHDA, CDR2 SQIVND (reference sequence). V gave up 4 bases and J gave up 10 bases, with 10 bases separating them. The CDR3 DNA follows: TGTGCCAGTAGTAGCCAGAGGAGAGCTTTCTTT. Protein product: CASSSQRRAFF. The full variable domain, in which reference TRBV19 and TRBJ1-1 provide the parts outside the CDR3, is DGGITQSPKYLFRKEGQNVTLSCEQNLNHDAMYWYRQDPGQGLRLIYYSQIVNDFQKGDIAEGYSVSREKKESFPLTVTSAQKNPTAFYLCASSSQRRAFFGQGTRLTVV.

For this clone: Since a much larger clone is just one base distant, this may be a read error. The sample holds other DNA sequences that translate to the same CDR3. The CDR3: CASSVGGGGETQYF. The CDR3 coding sequence is TGTGCCAGCAGCGTAGGGGGGGGAGGGGAGACCCAGTACTTC. This chain connects TRBV9 to TRBJ2-5, with 7 bases lining up with TRBD2. The CDR3 consists of 14 residues. Germline V CDR1 and CDR2: SGDLS, YYNGEE. V lost 0 bases and J lost 5; bases outside the gene matches: 4.

The V and J genes are TRBV11-2 and TRBJ2-7, with 7 bases identical to TRBD1. The germline V gene encodes CDR1 SGHAT and CDR2 FQNNGV. V gave up 1 base and J gave up 5 bases; unmatched junction bases: 11. The CDR3 consists of 16 residues. In nucleotides, the CDR3 is TGTGCCAGCAGCTTAGCTAGGGTACAGGGGTTCAACGAGCAGTACTTC. This translates into CASSLARVQGFNEQYF.

In this sample, this clone turned up once. This sample includes further DNA sequences coding for the same CDR3. V gene TRBV6-5 combines with J gene TRBJ1-5, with 10 bases identical to TRBD1. J gave up 7 bases and V 0 bases, and 3 bases lay outside the gene matches. Per the germline V gene, CDR1 is MNHEY and CDR2 is SVGAGI. CDR3 length: 15 residues. CDR3 amino acids: CASSYSGTGDQPQHF. CDR3 sequence (DNA): TGTGCCAGCAGTTACTCCGGGACAGGGGACCAGCCCCAGCATTTT.

V and J are TRBV19 and TRBJ2-7; TRBD2 is a possible D gene (5 bases). This CDR3 region has 13 residues. CDR1 LNHDA and CDR2 SQIVND come from the germline V gene (reference sequence). Trimming cost V 5 bases and J 4 bases, with 12 bases left between them. In DNA form, the CDR3 reads TGTGCCAGTAGTCCGGGGTACCCTTACGAGCAGTACTTC. Its protein product is CASSPGYPYEQYF.

This chain uses TRBV20-1 with TRBJ1-2, with D hard to call. The V end lost 1 base, the J end lost 13 bases, and 10 bases lay between the germline ends. CDR3 length: 10 residues. Germline CDR1 and CDR2: DFQATT and SNEGSKA (reference sequence). Written as DNA, the CDR3 is TGCAGTGCTAGAGGGCATGCTCTCACCTTC. Translated: CSARGHALTF.

This clone was picked up one time. The V and J genes are TRBV5-4 and TRBJ1-1; D not resolved. The CDR3 covers 12 residues. The V gene's germline CDR1 is SGHNT and CDR2 YYREEE (reference sequence). V shed 3 bases and J shed 10 bases, with 13 bases lying between them. This chain's CDR3 is CASSSGPEGAFF. CDR3 DNA: TGTGCCAGCAGCTCGGGCCCAGAGGGAGCTTTCTTT.

This rearrangement joins TRBV13 to TRBJ2-1, with D perhaps matching TRBD2 (7 bases). The CDR3 consists of 15 residues. The germline CDR1 and CDR2 sequences are PRHDT and FYEKMQ (reference sequence). With 1 base removed from V and 2 bases from J, the gap between germline ends came to 9 bases. DNA for the CDR3: TGTGCCAGCAGCTTAGCGGGGGGCCCCTACAATGAGCAGTTCTTC. Residues: CASSLAGGPYNEQFF.

This clone came up once. This sequence joins TRBV4-1 and TRBJ2-6; D uncertain. Trimming cost V 4 bases and J 0 bases, with 7 bases left between them. Germline CDR1 reads MGHRA; CDR2 reads YSYEKL. The CDR3 runs 15 residues. CDR3 DNA sequence: TGCGCCAGCAGCCCCCACTTCTCTGGGGCCAACGTCCTGACTTTC. Its translation is CASSPHFSGANVLTF.

This clone was detected many times. The chain joins TRBV28 to TRBJ1-5; 8 nucleotides agree with TRBD1. Trimming at V came to 5 bases and at J to 2 bases, leaving 8 bases not matched to a gene. The germline gives CDR1 MDHEN, CDR2 SYDVKM. The CDR3 runs 16 residues. CDR3: CASSVGDRGRNQPQHF. As DNA, the CDR3 is TGTGCCAGCAGTGTAGGTGACAGGGGACGCAATCAGCCCCAGCATTTT.

V gene TRBV2 combines with J gene TRBJ2-3; 10 bases agree with TRBD1. The CDR3 is 15 residues long. Germline CDR1 is SNHLY and CDR2 is FYNNEI. With V trimmed by 6 bases and J by 5 bases, 8 bases remained unmatched. The CDR3 spells CASSRGQGEVDTQYF. The CDR3 coding sequence is TGTGCCAGCAGCCGCGGACAGGGGGAGGTAGATACGCAGTATTTT.

The V gene is TRBV10-3, the J gene TRBJ2-2; 14 bases fit TRBD2. The germline gives CDR1 ENHRY, CDR2 SYGVKD. Unmatched junction bases numbered 0, after V lost 4 bases and J lost 8 bases. The CDR3 totals 14 residues. The CDR3 coding sequence is TGTGCCATCAGTGGACTAGCGGGAGGGGGGGAGCTGTTTTTT. Translated: CAISGLAGGGELFF.

This clone was seen once. This chain connects TRBV7-8 to TRBJ2-2; TRBD2 might be the D (5 bases). The CDR3 runs 14 residues. Germline V gene sequence: CDR1 SGHVS, CDR2 FQNEAQ. The V end lost 6 bases, the J end lost 6 bases, and 14 bases lay between the germline ends. CDR3 residues: CASSPTTRSGELFF. The CDR3 bases are TGTGCCAGCAGTCCGACTACTAGGTCCGGGGAGCTGTTTTTT.

The V call is TRBV6-1, the J call TRBJ1-5; D gene uncertain. Per germline, CDR1 MNHNS and CDR2 SASEGT. V lost 1 base and J lost 0, with 4 bases in between. The CDR3 loop spans 14 amino acids. The CDR3 DNA reads TGTGCCAGCAGTGAAGTTTATAGCAATCAGCCCCAGCATTTT. It codes for CASSEVYSNQPQHF.